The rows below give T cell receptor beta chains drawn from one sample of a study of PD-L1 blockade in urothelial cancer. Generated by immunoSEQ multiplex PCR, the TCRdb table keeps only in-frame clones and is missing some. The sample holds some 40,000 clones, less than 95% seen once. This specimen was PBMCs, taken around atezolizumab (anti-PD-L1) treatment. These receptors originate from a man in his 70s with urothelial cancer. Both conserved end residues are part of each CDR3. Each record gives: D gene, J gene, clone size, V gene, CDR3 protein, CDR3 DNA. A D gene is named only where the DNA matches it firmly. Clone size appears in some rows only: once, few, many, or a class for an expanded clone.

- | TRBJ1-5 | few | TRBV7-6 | CASSLEPGGRDQPQHF | TGTGCCAGCAGCTTAGAGCCGGGGGGCCGGGATCAGCCCCAGCATTTT
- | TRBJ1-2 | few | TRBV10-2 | CASSETRSSGYTF | TGCGCCAGCAGTGAGACCAGGTCGTCAGGCTACACCTTC
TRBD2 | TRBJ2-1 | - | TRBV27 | CASRPGLAGEGREQFF | TGTGCCAGCAGACCAGGACTAGCGGGAGAAGGACGTGAGCAGTTCTTC
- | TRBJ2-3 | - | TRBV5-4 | CASSLRLARSTDTQYF | TGTGCCAGCAGCTTACGGCTAGCGAGAAGCACAGATACGCAGTATTTT
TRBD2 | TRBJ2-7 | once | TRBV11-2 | CASSLGLAGDYEQYF | TGTGCCAGCAGCTTAGGACTAGCGGGAGACTACGAGCAGTACTTC
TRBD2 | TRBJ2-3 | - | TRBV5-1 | CASSAEVTTSTDTQYF | TGCGCCAGCAGCGCGGAGGTAACGACTAGCACAGATACGCAGTACTTT
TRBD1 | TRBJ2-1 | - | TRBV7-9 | CASSFLGTGSYNEQFF | TGTGCCAGCAGCTTCCTCGGGACAGGGTCCTACAATGAGCAGTTCTTC
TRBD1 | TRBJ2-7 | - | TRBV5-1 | CASSLGGQGPYEQYF | TGCGCCAGCAGCTTGGGGGGACAGGGACCCTACGAGCAGTACTTC
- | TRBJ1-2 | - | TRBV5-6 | CASSLNRNYGYTF | TGTGCCAGCAGCTTAAACAGGAACTATGGCTACACCTTC
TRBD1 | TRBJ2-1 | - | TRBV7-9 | CASSLARGQGHPYNEQFF | TGTGCCAGCAGCTTAGCGCGAGGACAGGGTCATCCCTACAATGAGCAGTTCTTC
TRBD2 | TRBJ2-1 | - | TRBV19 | CASQNREGLVEQFF | TGTGCCAGCCAGAATCGGGAGGGCCTCGTTGAGCAGTTCTTC
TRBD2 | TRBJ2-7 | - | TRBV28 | CATRTSGSSYEQYF | TGTGCCACCCGGACTAGCGGGAGCTCCTACGAGCAGTACTTC
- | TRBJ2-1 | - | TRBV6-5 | CASSNDGYNEQFF | TGTGCCAGCAGTAACGACGGGTACAATGAGCAGTTCTTC
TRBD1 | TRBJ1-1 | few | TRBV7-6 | CASSPRTGEAFF | TGTGCCAGCAGCCCTAGGACAGGGGAAGCTTTCTTT
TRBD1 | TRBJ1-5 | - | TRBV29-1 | CSATGTGNQPQHF | TGCAGCGCTACCGGGACAGGGAATCAGCCCCAGCATTTT
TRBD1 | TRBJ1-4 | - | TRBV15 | CATSARTGTDEKLFF | TGTGCCACCAGCGCAAGGACAGGGACGGATGAAAAACTGTTTTTT
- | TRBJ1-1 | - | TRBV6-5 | CASSFQGNTEAFF | TGTGCCAGCAGTTTTCAGGGTAACACTGAAGCTTTCTTT
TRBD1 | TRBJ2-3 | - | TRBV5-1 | CASSLGQGTPDTQYF | TGCGCCAGCAGCTTGGGACAGGGAACCCCAGATACGCAGTATTTT
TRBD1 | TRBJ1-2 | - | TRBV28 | CASSWGQGNYGYTF | TGTGCCAGCAGTTGGGGACAGGGGAACTATGGCTACACCTTC
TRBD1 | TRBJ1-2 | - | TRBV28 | CASSPRDRLTAGYTF | TGTGCCAGCAGTCCACGGGACAGACTCACGGCTGGCTACACCTTC
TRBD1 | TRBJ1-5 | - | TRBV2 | CASSGGSGGGQPQHF | TGTGCCAGCAGTGGGGGATCAGGGGGCGGCCAGCCCCAGCATTTT